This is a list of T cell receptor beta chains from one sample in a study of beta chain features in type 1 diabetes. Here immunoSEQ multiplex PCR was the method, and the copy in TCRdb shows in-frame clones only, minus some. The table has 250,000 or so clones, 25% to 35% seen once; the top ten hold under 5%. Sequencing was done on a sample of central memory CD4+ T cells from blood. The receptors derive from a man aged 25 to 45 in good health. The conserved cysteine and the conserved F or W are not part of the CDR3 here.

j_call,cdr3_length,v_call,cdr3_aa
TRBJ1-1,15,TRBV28,ASSLTARRVWNTEAF
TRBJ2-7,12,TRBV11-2,ASSLVGSNHEQY
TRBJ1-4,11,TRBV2,ASRAGTKEKLF
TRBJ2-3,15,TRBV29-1,SVDGLAEGSSTDTQY
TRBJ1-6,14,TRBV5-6,ASSLAGGSYNSPLH
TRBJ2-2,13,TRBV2,ASSLGTFPRGELF
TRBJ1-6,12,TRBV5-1,ASSSWSTNSPLH
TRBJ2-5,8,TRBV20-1,SASYETQY
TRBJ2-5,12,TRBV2,ASSEAGVGETQY
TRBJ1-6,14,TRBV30,AWSGGQDSYNSPLH
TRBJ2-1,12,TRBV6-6,ASTPQVPENEQF
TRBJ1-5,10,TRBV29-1,SVRNGNQPQH
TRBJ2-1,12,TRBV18,ASSPRNGYNEQF
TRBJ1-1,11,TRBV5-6,ASSGNRATEAF
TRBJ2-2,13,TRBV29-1,SVEGPGFGTGELF
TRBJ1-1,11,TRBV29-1,SVGARGDTEAF
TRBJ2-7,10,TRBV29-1,SVGQSSYEQY
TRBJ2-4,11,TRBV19,ASSAAQGDIQY
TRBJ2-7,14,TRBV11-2,ASSPGLTASSYEQY
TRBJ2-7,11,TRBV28,ASRTSGSPEQY
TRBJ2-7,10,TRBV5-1,ASKLEDYEQY
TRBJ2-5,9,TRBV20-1,SARDPGTQY
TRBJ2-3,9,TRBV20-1,SARSGDTQY
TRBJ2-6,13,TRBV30,AWTHGTSGANVLT
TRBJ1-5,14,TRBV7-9,ASSLGYGGANQPQH
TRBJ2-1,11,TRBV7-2,ASSPRPSVEQF
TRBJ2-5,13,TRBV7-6,ASSLVDTGQETQY
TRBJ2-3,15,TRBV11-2,ASSILLAGHSTDTQY
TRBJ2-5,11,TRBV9,ASSQTGQETQY
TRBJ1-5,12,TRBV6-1,ASSAQGASQPQH
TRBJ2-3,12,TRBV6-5,ASIRQRFTDTQY
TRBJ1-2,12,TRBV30,AWSVTGTPHGYT
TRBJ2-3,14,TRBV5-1,ASSFSPGLTTDTQY
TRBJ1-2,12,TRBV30,AWSFTGGGYGYT
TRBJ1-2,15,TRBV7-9,ASSPLIGQGVLYGYT
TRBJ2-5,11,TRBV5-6,ASRKANQETQY
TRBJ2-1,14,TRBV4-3,ASSQEVNSGYNEQF